This is a list of T cell receptor beta chains from one sample in a study of PD-L1 blockade in urothelial cancer. Clones were read by immunoSEQ multiplex PCR, and TCRdb kept only the in-frame ones, dropping some. The sample lists some 97,000 clones; approximately 90% were seen once. The sample in question was PBMCs, obtained around atezolizumab (anti-PD-L1) treatment. The receptors shown here come from a woman aged 80 or older with urothelial cancer. CDR3s include the opening cysteine and the closing phenylalanine or tryptophan. D genes are given only for firm matches. Clone size is stated in some rows and not others, as once, few, many or a class when expanded.

-	TRBV7-2	once	TRBJ2-3	TGTGCCAGCAAGGTAGCTCCCGCAGATACGCAGTATTTT	CASKVAPADTQYF
-	TRBV6-6	-	TRBJ1-1	TGTGCCAGCAGTCCTGACACTGAAGCTTTCTTT	CASSPDTEAFF
-	TRBV15	-	TRBJ2-7	TGTGCCACCAGCAGAGAAACTAGATCAGGCGCCGAGCAGTACTTC	CATSRETRSGAEQYF
-	TRBV10-3	-	TRBJ2-7	TGTGCCATCAGTGGGGGGGGCAGGGGGCCCTACGAGCAGTACTTC	CAISGGGRGPYEQYF
TRBD1	TRBV28	-	TRBJ1-2	TGTGCCAGCAGTTACCCTGGGACAGCGCTCTATGGCTACACCTTC	CASSYPGTALYGYTF
TRBD1	TRBV5-1	-	TRBJ1-3	TGCGCCAGCAGCACTTCAGGGGGTGGCACCATATATTTT	CASSTSGGGTIYF
TRBD1	TRBV19	once	TRBJ2-3	TGTGCCAGTATTAGACAGGGTACAGATACGCAGTATTTT	CASIRQGTDTQYF
-	TRBV2	once	TRBJ1-5	TGTGCCAGCAGTGGGAGGACGGTTTCAGGGCCCCAGCATTTT	CASSGRTVSGPQHF
TRBD1	TRBV19	-	TRBJ1-4	TGTGCCAGTAGTGGACCCCGGGACAGGGACCAAAAACTGTTTTTT	CASSGPRDRDQKLFF
-	TRBV7-2	-	TRBJ1-5	TGTGCCAGCAGCTTAGCGGGGCCAGCCTATAGCAATCAGCCCCAGCATTTT	CASSLAGPAYSNQPQHF
TRBD1	TRBV27	-	TRBJ2-3	TGTGCCAGCAGTCGACAGGGGATCACAGATACGCAGTATTTT	CASSRQGITDTQYF
TRBD2	TRBV7-3	-	TRBJ2-3	TGTGCCAGCAGCTTAGGGCTAGCGGGAGATACGCAGTATTTT	CASSLGLAGDTQYF
TRBD1	TRBV4-1	-	TRBJ1-2	TGCGCCAGCAGCCAAGATCAGGGGACAGATGGCTACACCTTC	CASSQDQGTDGYTF
-	TRBV2	-	TRBJ2-7	TGTGCCAGCGAGGAAGGCGGTAGCTCCTACGAGCAGTACTTC	CASEEGGSSYEQYF
-	TRBV5-1	once	TRBJ2-7	TGCGCCAGCAGCACAAACTACGAGCAGTACTTC	CASSTNYEQYF
-	TRBV11-2	-	TRBJ2-3	TGTGCCAGCAGCTTAGAGGATTCGAGGGATACGCAGTATTTT	CASSLEDSRDTQYF
-	TRBV11-2	-	TRBJ2-5	TGTGCCAGCAGTAGACTAGGGCAACAAGAGACCCAGTACTTC	CASSRLGQQETQYF
-	TRBV16	once	TRBJ2-7	TGTGCCAGCAGCCAATCAGGGGGTAGTAACTACGAGCAGTACTTC	CASSQSGGSNYEQYF
-	TRBV5-4	-	TRBJ2-3	TGTGCCAGCAGCTTGGCTTTCGGGAGTAACACAGATACGCAGTATTTT	CASSLAFGSNTDTQYF
TRBD1	TRBV6-5	-	TRBJ2-7	TGTGCCAGCAGTCGACAGGGCTCTGTGAAGCAGTACTTC	CASSRQGSVKQYF
-	TRBV6-6	once	TRBJ1-5	TGTGCCAGCACCGCTTCTGGAGGGGACCAGCCCCAGCATTTT	CASTASGGDQPQHF
-	TRBV7-9	few	TRBJ2-2	TGTGCCAGCAGCCCGTCGAACACCGGGGAGCTGTTTTTT	CASSPSNTGELFF
TRBD2	TRBV7-3	-	TRBJ2-1	TGTGCCAGCAGCTTAGGGACTAGCGGAGCTAATGAGCAGTTCTTC	CASSLGTSGANEQFF
TRBD1	TRBV27	-	TRBJ1-5	TGTGCCAGAGTAACGAAGGGGGCGGATAGCAATCAGCCCCAGCATTTT	CARVTKGADSNQPQHF
TRBD2	TRBV28	-	TRBJ2-1	TGTGCCAGCAGTTTGTATGGGAGGGGTAACAATGAGCAGTTCTTC	CASSLYGRGNNEQFF
-	TRBV11-2	once	TRBJ2-5	TGTGCCAGCAGCCCTTACCGGGTCAAAGAGACCCAGTACTTC	CASSPYRVKETQYF
-	TRBV2	few	TRBJ1-1	TGTGCCAGCAGTGAAGCGCGGGGACCGGTGAACACTGAAGCTTTCTTT	CASSEARGPVNTEAFF
-	TRBV5-6	-	TRBJ2-7	TGTGCCAGCAGCTTCGAGCGAGTAAAAGGTGGCGAGCAGTACTTC	CASSFERVKGGEQYF
-	TRBV11-2	-	TRBJ2-7	TGTGCCAGCAGCCGGGGGTCGGGGAGGACCTACGAGCAGTACTTC	CASSRGSGRTYEQYF
-	TRBV11-1	-	TRBJ2-7	TGTGCCAGCAGCCCTAGTAGTACCCAGTCGGGGGAGCAGTACTTC	CASSPSSTQSGEQYF
TRBD1	TRBV19	-	TRBJ1-2	TGTGCCAGTACCTCGGGACAGGGGATCTATGGCTACACCTTC	CASTSGQGIYGYTF
TRBD2	TRBV19	-	TRBJ2-7	TGTGCCAGTAGTAAGCGGACTAGCGGGAGGGAATCCGAGCAGTACTTC	CASSKRTSGRESEQYF
TRBD1	TRBV5-1	few	TRBJ1-2	TGCGCCAGCAGCTCCGGGACAGGGGACTATGGCTACACCTTC	CASSSGTGDYGYTF
-	TRBV4-2	-	TRBJ2-7	TGTGCCAGCAGCCAAGGGACAGTCAACTACGAGCAGTACTTC	CASSQGTVNYEQYF
TRBD1	TRBV13	-	TRBJ1-4	TGTGCCAGCAGCCCGAAATCCGACAGGGGCCATGAAAAACTGTTTTTT	CASSPKSDRGHEKLFF
TRBD1	TRBV27	-	TRBJ1-2	TGTGCCAGCAAAAACCTCGGGACAGGGGAAGGCTACACCTTC	CASKNLGTGEGYTF
TRBD1	TRBV7-7	-	TRBJ2-1	TGTGCCAGCAGCCAGGACAGGGGGGCCTACAATGAGCAGTTCTTC	CASSQDRGAYNEQFF
TRBD1	TRBV13	-	TRBJ1-5	TGTGCCAGCAGCTATGGACAGGGGTTGCAGCCCCAGCATTTT	CASSYGQGLQPQHF
TRBD1	TRBV6-1	-	TRBJ1-3	TGTGCCAGCAGCGGCGGGACAGGATTTGGAAACACCATATATTTT	CASSGGTGFGNTIYF
-	TRBV5-5	-	TRBJ1-1	TGTGCCAGCAGCTTCGGGTCCGCCCTCATGAACACTGAAGCTTTCTTT	CASSFGSALMNTEAFF
-	TRBV19	-	TRBJ2-3	TGTGCCAGTAGTATGGGGCGGGAAAGCACAGATACGCAGTATTTT	CASSMGRESTDTQYF
TRBD2	TRBV10-3	-	TRBJ2-5	TGTGCCATCAGTACTAGCGGGAGAGGGGTTGAGACCCAGTACTTC	CAISTSGRGVETQYF
TRBD1	TRBV4-1	few	TRBJ1-1	TGCGCCAGCAGCCCAGGGGACACACAGGGGCGGGGTGAAGCTTTCTTT	CASSPGDTQGRGEAFF
TRBD2	TRBV9	-	TRBJ2-7	TGTGCCAGCAGCCCAGGGGGTAGCGGGAGTATCTACGAGCAGTACTTC	CASSPGGSGSIYEQYF
-	TRBV2	-	TRBJ2-7	TGTGCCAGCAGTGAGACAGGTGCCAGCTACGAGCAGTACTTC	CASSETGASYEQYF
-	TRBV28	-	TRBJ1-1	TGTGCCAGCAGAGAGGTGACTGAAGCTTTCTTT	CASREVTEAFF
-	TRBV4-2	-	TRBJ2-2	TGTGCCAGCAGCGAGTTCCAGGGGGGCACCGGGGAGCTGTTTTTT	CASSEFQGGTGELFF
-	TRBV10-1	-	TRBJ2-5	TGCGCCAGCAGTCTTGATGGGACTCAGACCCAGTACTTC	CASSLDGTQTQYF
-	TRBV30	-	TRBJ2-6	TGTGCCTGGTTGAGGTCCCGCTCTGGGGCCAACGTCCTGACTTTC	CAWLRSRSGANVLTF
-	TRBV5-4	-	TRBJ1-1	TGTGCCAGCAGCTTGGCCCAGGCAGGAAACACTGAAGCTTTCTTT	CASSLAQAGNTEAFF
TRBD1	TRBV18	once	TRBJ2-7	TGTGCCAGCTCGCCCGGGACAGGGACCTACGAGCAGTACTTC	CASSPGTGTYEQYF
TRBD2	TRBV5-1	-	TRBJ2-1	TGCGCCAGCAGCTTGGGACTAGCGGGAGGGCGCACCCTATACAATGAGCAGTTCTTC	CASSLGLAGGRTLYNEQFF
TRBD2	TRBV10-1	-	TRBJ2-1	TGCGCCAGCAGTGAAAGGGGACTAGCGGGAGGGAGAGGTGAGCAGTTCTTC	CASSERGLAGGRGEQFF
TRBD2	TRBV4-1	-	TRBJ2-3	TGCGCCAGCAGCCAAGATGTGGCGGGAGGGGCAGATACGCAGTATTTT	CASSQDVAGGADTQYF
-	TRBV30	-	TRBJ2-3	TGTGCCTGGAGTCAAGCGGACCGTAGCACAGATACGCAGTATTTT	CAWSQADRSTDTQYF
-	TRBV7-8	-	TRBJ1-5	TGTGCCAGCAGCCAAGGGGGTTCCAACAATCAGCCCCAGCATTTT	CASSQGGSNNQPQHF
TRBD2	TRBV5-4	-	TRBJ2-5	TGTGCCAGCAGGGGGCGGGAGGAGACCCAGTACTTC	CASRGREETQYF
TRBD2	TRBV27	-	TRBJ2-1	TGTGCCAGCAGGGCCGGGACTAGCCTGTACAATGAGCAGTTCTTC	CASRAGTSLYNEQFF
-	TRBV27	-	TRBJ2-7	TGTGCCAGCACTCACGGTTCACCTCCTTACGAGCAGTACTTC	CASTHGSPPYEQYF
-	TRBV28	-	TRBJ2-7	TGTGCCAGCCGGGAGCGCCCCTACGAGCAGTACTTC	CASRERPYEQYF